Below, one TCR beta chain is given with its context. What it binds is not known. Per sample, at least 5 micrograms of total RNA were extracted. A J-beta primer mix and a sample-barcoded 5' primer were used in a second PCR of roughly 6 to 11 cycles. TCRdb recomputed calls from the 5' RACE reads with MiXCR, one row per CDR3 protein. Found here are around 1,000,000 distinct CDR3 sequences, roughly two fifths of them singletons; the top ten hold approximately 14%. The sample belongs to a study of blood T cells in healthy people across ages. V lost 4 bases, J lost 0 bases, and 6 bases lay in between. The CDR3 is 13 amino acids. CDR1 is SGHTA and CDR2 is FQGNSA in the germline V gene. Points from the study as a whole: Observed TCR beta diversity showed a strong correlation with the percentage of naive T cells as measured by flow cytometry. Unknown donor CMV status possibly confounded expanded clonotype changes. The unsorted PBMCs prevented any conclusive comparison of naive versus antigen-experienced cells.

The material sequenced was blood. The clonotype originates from a man aged 18 to 30 in good health. The chain links TRBV7-2 to TRBJ2-5; D ambiguous. Written as DNA, the CDR3 is TGTGCCAGCAGCTCCAAGTACCAAGAGACCCAGTACTTC. Translation gives CASSSKYQETQYF. The full variable domain, with the rest looked up from reference TRBV7-2 and TRBJ2-5, is GAGVSQSPSNKVTEKGKDVELRCDPISGHTALYWYRQSLGQGLEFLIYFQGNSAPDKSGLPSDRFSAERTGGSVSTLTIQRTQQEDSAVYLCASSSKYQETQYFGPGTRLLVL.